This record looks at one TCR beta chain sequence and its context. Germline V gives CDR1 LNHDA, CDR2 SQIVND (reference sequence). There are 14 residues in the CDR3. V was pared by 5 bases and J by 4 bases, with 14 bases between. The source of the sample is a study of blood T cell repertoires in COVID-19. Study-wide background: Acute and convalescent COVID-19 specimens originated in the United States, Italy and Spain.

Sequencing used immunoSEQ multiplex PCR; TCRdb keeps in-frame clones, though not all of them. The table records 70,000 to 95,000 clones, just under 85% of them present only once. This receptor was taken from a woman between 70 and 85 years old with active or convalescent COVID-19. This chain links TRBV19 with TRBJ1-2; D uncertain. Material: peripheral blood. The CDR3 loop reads CASSEPSRFYGYTF. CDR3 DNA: TGTGCCAGTAGTGAGCCCAGCAGGTTCTATGGCTACACCTTC.